One sample yielded the 20 T cell receptor beta chains listed below, sequenced in a study of cytomegalovirus exposure and HLA in healthy donors. 60 Vbeta and 13 Jbeta primers were used in PCR. The method was immunoSEQ multiplex PCR; TCRdb's version includes in-frame clones alone and lacks a portion of them. The sample lists around 180,000 clones, 70% to 90% occurring once. Material: PBMCs. All receptors derive from a woman aged 18-35 years in good health and CMV-seronegative.

The chain joins TRBV10-1 to TRBJ2-7, with TRBD2 as a possible D gene (5 bases). Germline loops: CDR1 WNHNN, CDR2 SYGVQD (reference sequence). The CDR3 sequence is 16 residues long. The V end was cut by 7 bases, the J end by 1 base, with 20 bases between. This CDR3 reads CASTLGRVRGSYEQYF. As DNA, the CDR3 is TGCGCCAGCACCCTAGGGCGGGTCCGCGGGTCCTACGAGCAGTACTTC.

The chain combines TRBV30 with TRBJ2-1; 9 nucleotides match TRBD2. Unmatched junction bases numbered 3, after V lost 4 bases and J lost 2 bases. CDR3 length: 14 residues. From germline, CDR1 is GTSNPN and CDR2 SVGIG (reference sequence). The chain's CDR3 is CAWTSGTTYNEQFF. The CDR3 DNA follows: TGTGCCTGGACTAGCGGGACTACCTACAATGAGCAGTTCTTC.

This chain connects TRBV19 to TRBJ2-2; perhaps TRBD2 as D (5 bases). The V gene's germline CDR1 is LNHDA and CDR2 SQIVND (reference sequence). Trimming stripped 0 bases from V and 3 bases from J, with 17 bases between. The CDR3 is 18 residues long. This chain's CDR3 is CASSIDWSSLEDTGELFF. The CDR3 DNA sequence: TGTGCCAGTAGTATAGATTGGTCCTCCCTGGAGGACACCGGGGAGCTGTTTTTT.

V gene TRBV7-3 combines with J gene TRBJ2-7; 8 bases are shared with TRBD1. The length of the CDR3 is 15 residues. Germline assignment: CDR1 SGHTA and CDR2 FQGTGA. The trim removed 3 bases at V and 2 bases at J, leaving 6 bases unmatched. The CDR3 DNA is TGTGCCAGCAGCTTGACAGGGGAAGAAACCTACGAGCAGTACTTC. Protein: CASSLTGEETYEQYF. Looking up the rest from reference TRBV7-3 and TRBJ2-7 gives the full variable domain: GAGVSQTPSNKVTEKGKYVELRCDPISGHTALYWYRQSLGQGPEFLIYFQGTGAADDSGLPNDRFFAVRPEGSVSTLKIQRTERGDSAVYLCASSLTGEETYEQYFGPGTRLTVT.

A single count supports this clone. This chain joins TRBV28 and TRBJ1-3; D not resolved. Trimming pared 8 bases from V and 4 bases from J, leaving 6 bases between. Germline CDR1 is MDHEN and CDR2 is SYDVKM. The length of the CDR3 is 11 residues. The CDR3 DNA reads as TGTGCCAGCTCCCCAGGAAACACCATATATTTT. Translating it yields CASSPGNTIYF.

The chain is built from TRBV6-1 and TRBJ2-3, with TRBD2 matching 10 bases. The CDR3 totals 15 residues. Germline CDR1 reads MNHNS; CDR2 reads SASEGT. V shed 3 bases, J shed 2 bases, and the junction held 2 bases outside the gene matches. For the CDR3, the DNA is TGTGCCAGCAGTGAGGGACTAGCGAACACAGATACGCAGTATTTT. Translation: CASSEGLANTDTQYF.

The rearrangement links TRBV10-1 to TRBJ2-3, with D maybe TRBD1 (6 bases). CDR1 and CDR2 from the germline V gene are WNHNN and SYGVQD (reference sequence). Between the trimmed V and J ends, which lost 5 bases and 2 bases, there was a span of 11 bases. This CDR3 is built from 14 residues. The DNA for the CDR3 is TGCGCCAGCAGTTTTGGGACATTCACAGATACGCAGTATTTT. Protein: CASSFGTFTDTQYF.

The rearrangement uses TRBV7-2 and TRBJ2-7; TRBD1 aligns across 7 bases. J was trimmed by 3 bases and V by 5 bases; bases with no gene match: 4. The CDR3 runs 13 residues. Germline CDR1 and CDR2: SGHTA and FQGNSA. This chain's CDR3 is CASSQGDRYEQYF. CDR3 coding DNA: TGTGCCAGCAGCCAGGGGGATCGCTACGAGCAGTACTTC.

The sample holds a few counts of this clone. The V and J genes are TRBV5-6 and TRBJ1-1; D is ambiguous. Trimming left V 0 bases short and J 7 bases short, with 7 bases between. Germline CDR1 reads SGHDT; CDR2 reads YYEEEE. The CDR3 is made up of 12 amino acids. The CDR3 sequence is CASSLALSEAFF. The CDR3 nucleotides are TGTGCCAGCAGCTTGGCCTTGAGTGAAGCTTTCTTT.

J is TRBJ1-2 and V is TRBV19; 7 positions agree with TRBD1. The CDR3 consists of 13 residues. J gave up 6 bases and V 7 bases, and 8 bases lay outside the gene matches. Germline-derived CDR1 and CDR2 are LNHDA and SQIVND (reference sequence). The DNA for the CDR3 is TGTGCCAGTAATAGGGGGCGAAGTGATGGCTACACCTTC. This sequence encodes CASNRGRSDGYTF.

This clone has just a few counts. The chain is built from TRBV4-1 and TRBJ1-4, with no clear D. The CDR3 has 14 amino acids. V lost 2 bases and J lost 11, with 15 bases in between. The germline V gene has CDR1 MGHRA and CDR2 YSYEKL. This chain's CDR3 is CASSQFSEGRKLFF. The DNA of the CDR3 is TGCGCCAGCAGCCAATTTTCAGAAGGGAGGAAACTGTTTTTT.

Only one count was recorded for this clone. The chain uses TRBV9 and TRBJ2-5; D not certain. Deletions cut 4 bases from V and 5 bases from J, with 6 bases between. This CDR3 contains 11 residues. CDR1 and CDR2 (germline): SGDLS, YYNGEE. The CDR3 coding sequence is TGTGCCAGCAGCTCCGGGGAGACCCAGTACTTC. Amino acid sequence: CASSSGETQYF.

This chain uses TRBV6-5 with TRBJ1-1; D remains unclear. Germline V gene data show CDR1 as MNHEY and CDR2 as SVGAGI. Between the trimmed V and J ends, which lost 7 bases and 7 bases, there was a span of 16 bases. This CDR3 is 13 amino acids long. The DNA for the CDR3 is TGTGCCAGCATCCTAACCCCCGGAGGTGAAGCTTTCTTT. Amino acid sequence: CASILTPGGEAFF.

The CDR3 reads CASSFAGGGLEQYF. The CDR3 region has the DNA TGTGCCAGCAGCTTCGCCGGGGGAGGTCTCGAGCAGTACTTC. The rearrangement links TRBV5-6 to TRBJ2-7, with D possibly matching TRBD2 (6 bases). The germline gives CDR1 SGHDT, CDR2 YYEEEE. The CDR3 runs to 14 residues. V was cut by 2 bases and J by 6 bases, with 15 bases left in between.

This chain joins TRBV30 and TRBJ1-2; weak D call: TRBD1 (5 bases). The CDR3 extends over 10 amino acids. Trimming shortened V by 8 bases and J by 5 bases, and 9 bases separated the two germline ends. CDR1 and CDR2 from the germline V gene are GTSNPN and SVGIG (reference sequence). The CDR3 coding sequence is TGTGCCGCCAGGGTTTATGGCTACACCTTC. It is translated as CAARVYGYTF. The full variable domain, completed using reference TRBV30 and TRBJ1-2, is SQTIHQWPATLVQPVGSPLSLECTVEGTSNPNLYWYRQAAGRGLQLLFYSVGIGQISSEVPQNLSASRPQDRQFILSSKKLLLSDSGFYLCAARVYGYTFGSGTRLTVV.

This clone has a handful of counts. V and J are TRBV11-2 and TRBJ1-1; TRBD1 aligns across 8 bases. This CDR3 spans 18 amino acids. The germline gives CDR1 SGHAT, CDR2 FQNNGV. V shed 1 base, J shed 1 base, and the junction held 11 bases outside the gene matches. The DNA for the CDR3 is TGTGCCAGCAGCTTAGTTCCAGGGGGCCAACCCCGGAACACTGAAGCTTTCTTT. Amino acids: CASSLVPGGQPRNTEAFF.

The rearrangement uses TRBV9 and TRBJ2-1; 10 positions match TRBD2. The germline V gene encodes CDR1 SGDLS and CDR2 YYNGEE. The length of the CDR3 is 16 residues. Losses at the gene ends were 3 bases for V and 9 bases for J; bases not matched to a gene: 12. This CDR3 reads CASSGGTSDQRSEQFF. The CDR3 nucleotides are TGTGCCAGCAGCGGCGGGACTAGCGATCAGAGGAGTGAGCAGTTCTTC.

V gene TRBV2 combines with J gene TRBJ1-5; unclear D gene. With 4 bases removed from V and 0 bases from J, the gap between germline ends came to 13 bases. The CDR3 totals 16 residues. CDR1 is SNHLY, CDR2 FYNNEI, per germline. CDR3 bases: TGTGCCAGCAGTGGGTCGGAGTTGATTAGCAATCAGCCCCAGCATTTT. It yields the protein CASSGSELISNQPQHF.

The V gene is TRBV7-2, the J gene TRBJ1-1, with D maybe TRBD1 (6 bases). Trimming cost V 9 bases and J 0 bases, with 11 bases left between them. From germline, CDR1 is SGHTA and CDR2 FQGNSA. The CDR3 covers 13 residues. This CDR3 reads CASHREMNTEAFF. CDR3 nucleotides: TGTGCCAGTCACAGGGAGATGAACACTGAAGCTTTCTTT.

The rearrangement uses TRBV5-5 and TRBJ1-2; D not certain. Trimming took 0 bases from V and 4 from J, leaving 13 bases between them. The CDR3 covers 15 residues. CDR1 and CDR2 (germline): SGHKS, YYEKEE (reference sequence). CDR3: CASSLGPLVGYGYTF. As DNA, the CDR3 is TGTGCCAGCAGCTTGGGCCCTCTAGTCGGCTATGGCTACACCTTC.